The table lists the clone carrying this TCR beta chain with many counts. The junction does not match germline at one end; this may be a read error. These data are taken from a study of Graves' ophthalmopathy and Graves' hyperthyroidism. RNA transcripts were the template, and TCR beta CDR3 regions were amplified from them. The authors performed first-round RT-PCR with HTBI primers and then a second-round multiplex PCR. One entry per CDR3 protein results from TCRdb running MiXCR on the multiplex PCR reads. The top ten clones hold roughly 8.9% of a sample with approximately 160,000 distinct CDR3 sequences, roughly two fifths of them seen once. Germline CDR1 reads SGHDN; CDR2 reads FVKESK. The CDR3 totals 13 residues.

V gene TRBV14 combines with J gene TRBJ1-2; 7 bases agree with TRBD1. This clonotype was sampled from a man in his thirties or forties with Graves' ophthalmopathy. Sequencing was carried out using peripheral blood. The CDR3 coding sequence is TGTGCCAGCGGCCAAGACAGGGCCTATGGCTACACCTTC. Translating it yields CASGQDRAYGYTF.